These T cell receptor beta chains were read from a single sample in a study of cytomegalovirus exposure and HLA in healthy donors. The data were produced by immunoSEQ multiplex PCR, yet TCRdb's version contains in-frame clones alone and is incomplete. The sample has 140,000 or so clones; roughly 65% are singletons. The specimen was PBMCs. The receptors were gathered from a man aged 55 to 70 in good health and CMV-seronegative. The CDR3 runs from the conserved cysteine through the conserved F or W. D genes are given only for firm matches. The size field is filled for only some rows; it gives once, few, many or a size class.

V	D	J	size	DNA	CDR3
TRBV29-1	-	TRBJ1-1	-	TGCAGCGTTGAAGCAACGGGAAGGACTGAAGCTTTCTTT	CSVEATGRTEAFF
TRBV28	-	TRBJ1-1	-	TGTGCCAGCAGTCGCCGTGCGGGCACCAACACTGAAGCTTTCTTT	CASSRRAGTNTEAFF
TRBV27	-	TRBJ2-1	once	TGTGCCAGCAGTTATCTCCAGGGGCAGAGATTGGATGAGCAGTTCTTC	CASSYLQGQRLDEQFF
TRBV2	TRBD1	TRBJ1-2	few	TGTGCCAGCAGTGCCGGGACAGCGCTTAACTATGGCTACACCTTC	CASSAGTALNYGYTF
TRBV25-1	-	TRBJ1-1	-	TGTGCCAGCAGTGCCTCGGACAGACTAAGCACTGAAGCTTTCTTT	CASSASDRLSTEAFF
TRBV27	TRBD2	TRBJ2-5	once	TGTGCCAGCAGTTTATTTTTGGGACTAGCGGTCCCCCGAGAGACCCAGTACTTC	CASSLFLGLAVPRETQYF
TRBV5-1	-	TRBJ2-3	-	TGCGCCAGCAGCTTGGTAGCGTCAGATACGCAGTATTTT	CASSLVASDTQYF
TRBV28	-	TRBJ2-5	-	TGTGCCAGCAGTTTAGCAGGGATGGAGACCCAGTACTTC	CASSLAGMETQYF
TRBV5-6	-	TRBJ2-7	-	TGTGCCAGCAGCCGCGTGACTGGCGAGCAGTACTTC	CASSRVTGEQYF
TRBV25-1	TRBD1	TRBJ2-7	few	TGTGCCAGCAGGGGACAGGGCCCCTACGAGCAGTACTTC	CASRGQGPYEQYF
TRBV10-3	TRBD1	TRBJ2-1	-	TGTGCCTCGAGGACAGGGAACAATGAGCAGTTCTTC	CASRTGNNEQFF
TRBV28	TRBD1	TRBJ1-3	-	TGTGCCAGCAGTGACGGGACAGAAGGTGGAAACACCATATATTTT	CASSDGTEGGNTIYF
TRBV9	TRBD1	TRBJ2-3	-	TGTGCCAGCAGCGTTGGGACAGGGCCAGATACGCAGTATTTT	CASSVGTGPDTQYF
TRBV19	-	TRBJ1-5	-	TGTGCCAGTAGTATTTCGACAGCTAATCAGCCCCAGCATTTT	CASSISTANQPQHF
TRBV19	-	TRBJ1-1	-	TGTGCCAGTAGCGCAAAGGGAGTGTTCACTGAAGCTTTCTTT	CASSAKGVFTEAFF
TRBV7-3	-	TRBJ2-7	-	TGTGCCAGCAGCCTAATGGGGGCGGGCTACGAGCAGTACTTC	CASSLMGAGYEQYF
TRBV27	-	TRBJ1-1	-	TGTGCCAGCAGTCGAGTCGACAGGAACACTGAAGCTTTCTTT	CASSRVDRNTEAFF
TRBV11-2	TRBD1	TRBJ1-6	-	TGTGCCAGCAGCTCCAGGAGGACAGGGTATAATTCACCCCTCCACTTT	CASSSRRTGYNSPLHF
TRBV6-5	-	TRBJ1-1	-	TGTGCCAGCAGTTACCAGACGGGGGGAAACACTGAAGCTTTCTTT	CASSYQTGGNTEAFF
TRBV30	-	TRBJ1-1	-	TGTGCCTGGAGTAGGACAGAATTGAACACTGAAGCTTTCTTT	CAWSRTELNTEAFF
TRBV27	-	TRBJ2-3	-	TGTGCCAGCAGCCGGGACTTCAACACAGATACGCAGTATTTT	CASSRDFNTDTQYF
TRBV18	-	TRBJ1-5	few	TGTGCCAGCTCACCGGGTCCCCTAGGTCCTTCTAGCAATCAGCCCCAGCATTTT	CASSPGPLGPSSNQPQHF
TRBV5-6	TRBD2	TRBJ2-4	-	TGTGCCAGCAGCGCCCTATTTCGGCTAGCGGGAGAGGGAAACATTCAGTACTTC	CASSALFRLAGEGNIQYF
TRBV10-2	-	TRBJ2-3	few	TGCGCCAGCAGTGAACAGTTCACAGATACGCAGTATTTT	CASSEQFTDTQYF
TRBV7-2	-	TRBJ2-2	few	TGTGCCAGCACCCCATTTAACACCGGGGAGCTGTTTTTT	CASTPFNTGELFF
TRBV2	-	TRBJ1-6	few	TGTGCCAGCAGTGGACCCTCGACAGGACCCCTCTATTCACCCCTCCACTTT	CASSGPSTGPLYSPLHF
TRBV2	-	TRBJ2-1	few	TGTGCCAGCAGTGAAAGGCAGGGCCTTTACTACAATGAGCAGTTCTTC	CASSERQGLYYNEQFF
TRBV2	-	TRBJ1-5	-	TGTGCCAGCAGAGTGACAGGAGACAATCAGCCCCAGCATTTT	CASRVTGDNQPQHF
TRBV4-3	-	TRBJ1-6	-	TGCGCCAGCAGCCTGTCGGCCGGGACAAGGGGTTCAGATTCACCCCTCCACTTT	CASSLSAGTRGSDSPLHF